The 30 T cell receptor beta chains given below trace back to one sample, sequenced in a study of CD8 T cells in ankylosing spondylitis. TCRdb analysed the 5' RACE reads with MiXCR anew, one entry per CDR3 protein. The sample yields about 230,000 distinct CDR3 sequences, approximately 8% seen once. Sequenced material: blood, either unsorted or a sorted T cell fraction (not recorded which). The receptor set was obtained from a female donor with ankylosing spondylitis or in good health (not recorded which).

The table lists this clonotype with many counts. The gene calls are TRBV6-2 or TRBV6-3 and TRBJ2-7; TRBD1 matches at 7 bases. Germline V gives CDR1 MNHEY, CDR2 SVGEGT. This CDR3 spans 13 amino acids. Germline trimming cut 6 bases from V and 3 bases from J; bases unmatched to any gene: 5. The CDR3 DNA reads TGTGCCAGCAGGATACAGGGGCGCTACGAGCAGTACTTC. This sequence encodes CASRIQGRYEQYF.

This clonotype was seen more than once but under ten times. V usage is TRBV4-3 and J usage is TRBJ2-1, with 10 bases aligning to TRBD2. The trim removed 1 base at V and 8 bases at J, leaving 20 bases unmatched. Germline CDR1 LGHNA, CDR2 YSLEER. The CDR3 runs 20 residues. CDR3 DNA sequence: TGCGCCAGCAGCCAAGTTGGGCCCGGGACTAGCGATATCCCGAGGGATGAGCAGTTCTTC. Its translation: CASSQVGPGTSDIPRDEQFF.

This clonotype was recorded many times. The rearrangement links TRBV7-6 to TRBJ2-1; possibly TRBD1 for D (5 bases). The V end lost 5 bases, the J end lost 2 bases, and 16 bases lay between the germline ends. The CDR3 totals 16 residues. The V gene's germline CDR1 is SGHVS and CDR2 FNYEAQ. The CDR3: CASSRQGRATYNEQFF. As DNA, the CDR3 is TGTGCCAGCAGCCGACAAGGCAGGGCAACCTACAATGAGCAGTTCTTC.

In its sample, this clonotype was seen many times. This chain uses TRBV20-1 with TRBJ2-1; TRBD2 agrees at 7 bases. V shed 3 bases and J 2 bases; nucleotides not matched to a gene: 10. Germline CDR1 is DFQATT and CDR2 is SNEGSKA (reference sequence). The CDR3 spans 16 residues. The chain's CDR3 is CSASPQLAYTYNEQFF. For the CDR3, the DNA is TGCAGTGCTAGTCCCCAACTAGCGTACACCTACAATGAGCAGTTCTTC.

This clonotype was recorded many times. V is TRBV9 and J is TRBJ2-3, with D tentatively TRBD1 or TRBD2 (5 bases each). Trimming took 4 bases from V and 0 from J, leaving 12 bases between them. The germline CDR1 and CDR2 sequences are SGDLS and YYNGEE. CDR3 length equals 15 residues. The CDR3 here is CASSLGVASTDTQYF. The DNA of the CDR3 is TGTGCCAGCAGCTTGGGGGTGGCCAGCACAGATACGCAGTATTTT.

As to this clonotype: Since a much larger clone is just one base distant, this may be a read error. The conserved phenylalanine or tryptophan is not found at the CDR3 terminus, so this likely reflects a read error. The V and J genes are TRBV7-6 and TRBJ2-3; maybe TRBD1 (7 bases). The CDR3 consists of 16 residues. Trimming cost V 4 bases and J 3 bases, with 17 bases left between them. Germline V gene data show CDR1 as SGHVS and CDR2 as FNYEAQ. The CDR3 protein is CASSSPTGRRTDTQYI. In DNA form, the CDR3 reads TGTGCCAGCAGCTCCCCGACAGGGAGGCGTACAGATACGCAGTATATT.

This clonotype was seen repeatedly, ten times or more. The V and J genes are TRBV7-2 and TRBJ1-5, with D possibly being TRBD1 (5 bases). V lost 9 bases, J lost 4 bases, and 13 bases lay in between. The CDR3 loop spans 13 amino acids. Germline V gene sequence: CDR1 SGHTA, CDR2 FQGNSA. The CDR3 region is CASGGARNQPQHF. For the CDR3, the DNA is TGTGCCAGTGGAGGGGCTAGAAATCAGCCCCAGCATTTT.

The chain joins TRBV15 to TRBJ2-7, with 11 bases fitting TRBD2. The CDR3 consists of 15 residues. Germline lookup yields CDR1 LNHNV and CDR2 YYDKDF (reference sequence). The J segment lost 7 bases and the V segment lost 0 bases, leaving 5 bases of the junction unmatched. In DNA form, the CDR3 reads TGTGCCACCAGCAGAGAACTAGCGGGAGTAGGGGAGCAGTACTTC. Translated: CATSRELAGVGEQYF. Filled out from reference TRBV15 and TRBJ2-7, the complete variable domain reads DAMVIQNPRYQVTQFGKPVTLSCSQTLNHNVMYWYQQKSSQAPKLLFHYYDKDFNNEADTPDNFQSRRPNTSFCFLDIRSPGLGDTAMYLCATSRELAGVGEQYFGPGTRLTVT.

This clonotype was detected ten times or more. The V and J genes are TRBV7-2 and TRBJ2-2, with 12 bases lining up with TRBD2. Per germline, CDR1 SGHTA and CDR2 FQGNSA. The V gene end was trimmed by 3 bases and the J gene end by 6 bases; junction bases not matched to a gene: 8. This CDR3 is 17 amino acids long. CDR3 DNA sequence: TGTGCCAGCAGCTTGACCCCTAGCGGGAGGGCCGCCGGGGAGCTGTTTTTT. Amino acids: CASSLTPSGRAAGELFF.

The sample holds many counts of this clonotype. V and J are TRBV5-1 and TRBJ2-1; D may be TRBD1 (6 bases). CDR1 and CDR2 from the germline V gene are SGHRS and YFSETQ. This CDR3 spans 13 amino acids. V lost 0 bases, J lost 7 bases, and 8 bases lay in between. The CDR3 DNA reads TGCGCCAGCAGCTTGGACAGGGAGAATGAGCAGTTCTTC. Translation gives CASSLDRENEQFF.

The table lists this clonotype with many counts. The chain uses TRBV4-3 and TRBJ2-1; 7 positions match TRBD2. The CDR3 is made up of 13 amino acids. Germline V gene data show CDR1 as LGHNA and CDR2 as YSLEER. V was pared by 4 bases and J by 7 bases, with 4 bases of the junction left unmatched. CDR3 DNA sequence: TGCGCCAGCAGCCCGGAGCGGGATAATGAGCAGTTCTTC. It translates to CASSPERDNEQFF.

To note about this clonotype: This may stem from a read error, because a much larger clone lies one nucleotide away. CDR3 region: CSTKGMGPWNEQFF. DNA for the CDR3: TGCAGTACTAAGGGGATGGGGCCTTGGAATGAGCAGTTCTTC. This chain connects TRBV20-1 to TRBJ2-1, with a possible D match to TRBD1 (5 bases). V shed 8 bases and J shed 7 bases, with 21 bases lying between them. The CDR3 loop spans 14 amino acids. The germline V gene has CDR1 DFQATT and CDR2 SNEGSKA (reference sequence).

This clonotype was observed a handful of times. The junction differs from germline at one of its ends, possibly a read error. This chain uses TRBV7-2 with TRBJ2-1, with 7 bases identical to TRBD2. In germline, CDR1 is SGHTA, CDR2 FQGNSA. CDR3 length equals 13 residues. The CDR3 sequence: CASSLAGAGPGAF. CDR3 DNA: TGTGCCAGCAGCTTAGCAGGAGCGGGACCCGGGGCCTTC.

This clonotype was seen many times. The rearrangement links TRBV10-1 to TRBJ2-2; D perhaps matches TRBD1 (6 bases). The CDR3 consists of 17 residues. CDR1 is WNHNN, CDR2 SYGVQD, per germline (reference sequence). The V and J ends lost 8 bases and 5 bases respectively, with 24 bases between them. CDR3 residues: CASSHPQGDGVTGELFF. DNA for the CDR3: TGCGCCAGCTCCCACCCACAGGGAGATGGGGTGACCGGGGAGCTGTTTTTT.

At least ten counts were recorded for this clonotype. This chain links TRBV9 with TRBJ1-3, with D possibly being TRBD1 (6 bases). V was trimmed by 4 bases and J by 2 bases, leaving 19 bases between them. This CDR3 comprises 17 residues. Germline CDR1 SGDLS, CDR2 YYNGEE. The CDR3: CASSPDKGGVAGNTIYF. DNA of the CDR3: TGTGCCAGCAGCCCCGACAAGGGGGGAGTTGCTGGAAACACCATATATTTT.

This clonotype was seen repeatedly, ten times or more. The chain couples TRBV4-3 to TRBJ2-5, with D unresolved. V was cut by 2 bases and J by 5 bases, with 9 bases left in between. CDR1 is LGHNA, CDR2 YSLEER, per germline. The CDR3 loop spans 13 amino acids. CDR3 in amino acids: CASSQLSGETQYF. Here the CDR3 DNA reads TGCGCCAGCAGCCAATTATCCGGGGAGACCCAGTACTTC.

Concerning this clonotype itself: The junction differs from germline at one of its ends, possibly a read error. As DNA, the CDR3 is TGTGCCAACAGTTCCCCGCGACTTCAGCAGAACACCGGGGAGCTGTTTTTT. Residues: CANSSPRLQQNTGELFF. V is TRBV6-5 and J is TRBJ2-2; D not resolved. This CDR3 region has 17 residues. Germline V gene sequence: CDR1 MNHEY, CDR2 SVGAGI.

This clonotype was seen ten or more times. The CDR3: CSAHRGQAYGYTF. CDR3 nucleotide sequence: TGCAGTGCCCACAGGGGACAGGCTTATGGCTACACCTTC. This chain joins TRBV20-1 and TRBJ1-2; 8 bases map to TRBD1. This CDR3 contains 13 residues. The J segment lost 5 bases and the V segment lost 6 bases, leaving 8 bases of the junction unmatched. Germline V gene lookup returns CDR1 DFQATT and CDR2 SNEGSKA (reference sequence).

This clonotype was seen repeatedly, ten times or more. DNA for the CDR3: TGCAGCGTTGAAGATCCAAGGGGGGAGACCTACGAGCAGTACTTC. Translation gives CSVEDPRGETYEQYF. The V and J genes are TRBV29-1 and TRBJ2-7; either TRBD1 or TRBD2 may fit D (6 bases each). The V and J ends lost 0 bases and 2 bases respectively, with 14 bases between them. Germline V gives CDR1 SQVTM, CDR2 ANQGSEA. CDR3 length equals 15 residues.

This clonotype has a count of ten or more. The chain couples TRBV30 to TRBJ2-4, with D unclear. The CDR3 has 13 residues. Germline values: CDR1 GTSNPN, CDR2 SVGIG (reference sequence). The V and J ends lost 2 bases and 0 bases respectively, with 5 bases between them. The CDR3 nucleotides are TGTGCCTGGAGTCTGCGAGCCAAAAACATTCAGTACTTC. This encodes CAWSLRAKNIQYF.

This clonotype was counted at least ten times. The J gene is TRBJ1-5, the V gene TRBV7-8, with TRBD1 identical over 9 bases. The CDR3 has 17 residues. Trimming took 1 base from V and 9 from J; bases not matched to a gene: 13. Germline V lookup: CDR1 SGHVS, CDR2 FQNEAQ. For the CDR3, the DNA is TGTGCCAGCAGCTTAGTGGCCAGGGACAGGGTCCTCCGGCCCCAGCATTTT. This codes for CASSLVARDRVLRPQHF. The full variable domain, its missing parts supplied by reference TRBV7-8 and TRBJ1-5, is GAGVSQSPRYKVAKRGQDVALRCDPISGHVSLFWYQQALGQGPEFLTYFQNEAQLDKSGLPSDRFFAERPEGSVSTLKIQRTQQEDSAVYLCASSLVARDRVLRPQHFGDGTRLSIL.

CDR3 sequence reads: CASSGNTDRTQYF. The CDR3 DNA sequence: TGTGCCAGCAGCGGGAATACCGACCGTACGCAGTATTTT. The chain has TRBV7-2 and TRBJ2-3; D is uncertain. Germline V lookup: CDR1 SGHTA, CDR2 FQGNSA. The V end was cut by 5 bases, the J end by 8 bases, with 14 bases between. The CDR3 has 13 amino acids.

The sample holds many counts of this clonotype. The J gene is TRBJ2-1, the V gene TRBV20-1; D ambiguous. Germline CDR1 reads DFQATT; CDR2 reads SNEGSKA (reference sequence). The CDR3 loop spans 15 amino acids. Between the trimmed V and J ends, which lost 6 bases and 0 bases, there was a span of 15 bases. The CDR3 DNA reads TGCAGTGCGTACCGTGCGACCTTCTCCTACAATGAGCAGTTCTTC. Protein: CSAYRATFSYNEQFF.

This clonotype occurred a few times. The V call is TRBV11-2, the J call TRBJ2-1; 14 bases map to TRBD2. In germline, CDR1 is SGHAT, CDR2 FQNNGV. The ends lost 5 bases at V and 8 bases at J; junction bases unmatched: 8. There are 16 residues in the CDR3. The CDR3 sequence: CASSQTSGRASDEQFF. The CDR3, as DNA: TGTGCCAGCAGCCAGACTAGCGGGAGGGCCTCGGATGAGCAGTTCTTC.

This clonotype was seen many times. The chain carries TRBV6-2 or TRBV6-3 and TRBJ1-2, with D tentatively TRBD1 (6 bases). The CDR3 runs to 18 residues. Trimming took off 10 bases at V and 3 bases at J, with 30 bases between the two ends. The V gene's germline CDR1 is MNHEY and CDR2 SVGEGT. CDR3 protein: CATRSPLSQGRGYYGYTF. CDR3 nucleotides: TGTGCCACACGAAGCCCCCTATCGCAGGGGCGGGGATACTATGGCTACACCTTC.

This rearrangement joins TRBV29-1 to TRBJ2-5; 11 bases fit TRBD1. With 4 bases clipped from V and 4 bases from J, the junction kept 5 bases outside the gene matches. The CDR3 is made up of 14 amino acids. Per germline, CDR1 SQVTM and CDR2 ANQGSEA. CDR3 sequence (DNA): TGCAGCGTTGCGGGACAGGGGGAATTAGAGACCCAGTACTTC. It yields the protein CSVAGQGELETQYF.

Worth noting for this clonotype: This may stem from a read error, because a much larger clone lies one nucleotide away. The chain recombines TRBV14 with TRBJ2-5; D not certain. This CDR3 region has 16 residues. CDR1 SGHDN and CDR2 FVKESK come from the germline V gene. CDR3 in amino acids: CASSLRSPLFSETQHF. CDR3 coding DNA: TGTGCCAGCAGCCTGCGATCGCCCTTATTTTCGGAGACCCAGCACTTC.

The chain couples TRBV19 to TRBJ2-7; 8 bases match TRBD2. This CDR3 region has 14 residues. V lost 2 bases to trimming and J lost 2 bases; unmatched junction nucleotides: 2. Looked up from germline, CDR1 is LNHDA and CDR2 is SQIVND (reference sequence). The CDR3: CASSIKAGAYEQYF. In DNA, the CDR3 is TGTGCCAGTAGTATAAAAGCGGGAGCCTACGAGCAGTACTTC.

This clonotype was seen at least ten times. This sequence joins TRBV7-2 and TRBJ1-1; 7 bases fit TRBD1. V shed 6 bases, J shed 10 bases, and the junction held 14 bases outside the gene matches. The CDR3 is made up of 14 amino acids. In germline, CDR1 is SGHTA, CDR2 FQGNSA. CDR3 nucleotides: TGTGCCAGCAGTTTCAGGACAGGCGGGTGGGGAGCTTTCTTT. This translates into CASSFRTGGWGAFF.

The chain carries TRBV7-2 and TRBJ2-5; 8 bases align to TRBD2. V lost 5 bases to trimming and J lost 4 bases; unmatched junction nucleotides: 3. Germline V gene sequence: CDR1 SGHTA, CDR2 FQGNSA. This CDR3 is 13 amino acids long. CDR3: CASSIGGVETQYF. The CDR3 DNA sequence: TGTGCCAGCAGCATCGGGGGGGTAGAGACCCAGTACTTC. The full variable domain, completed using reference TRBV7-2 and TRBJ2-5, is GAGVSQSPSNKVTEKGKDVELRCDPISGHTALYWYRQSLGQGLEFLIYFQGNSAPDKSGLPSDRFSAERTGGSVSTLTIQRTQQEDSAVYLCASSIGGVETQYFGPGTRLLVL.